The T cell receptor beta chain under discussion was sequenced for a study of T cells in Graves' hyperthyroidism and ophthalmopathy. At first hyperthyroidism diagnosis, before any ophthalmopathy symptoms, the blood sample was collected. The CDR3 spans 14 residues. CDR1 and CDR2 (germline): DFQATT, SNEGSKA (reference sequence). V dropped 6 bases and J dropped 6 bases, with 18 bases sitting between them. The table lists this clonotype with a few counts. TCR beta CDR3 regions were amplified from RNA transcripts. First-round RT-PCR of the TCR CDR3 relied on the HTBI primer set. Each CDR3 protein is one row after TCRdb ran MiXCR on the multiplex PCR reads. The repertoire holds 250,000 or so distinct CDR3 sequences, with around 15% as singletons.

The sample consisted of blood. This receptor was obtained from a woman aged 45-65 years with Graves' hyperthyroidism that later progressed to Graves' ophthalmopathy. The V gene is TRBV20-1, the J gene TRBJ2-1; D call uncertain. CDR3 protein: CSARLSVLSNEQFF. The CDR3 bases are TGCAGTGCGAGATTGTCCGTACTATCCAATGAGCAGTTCTTC.